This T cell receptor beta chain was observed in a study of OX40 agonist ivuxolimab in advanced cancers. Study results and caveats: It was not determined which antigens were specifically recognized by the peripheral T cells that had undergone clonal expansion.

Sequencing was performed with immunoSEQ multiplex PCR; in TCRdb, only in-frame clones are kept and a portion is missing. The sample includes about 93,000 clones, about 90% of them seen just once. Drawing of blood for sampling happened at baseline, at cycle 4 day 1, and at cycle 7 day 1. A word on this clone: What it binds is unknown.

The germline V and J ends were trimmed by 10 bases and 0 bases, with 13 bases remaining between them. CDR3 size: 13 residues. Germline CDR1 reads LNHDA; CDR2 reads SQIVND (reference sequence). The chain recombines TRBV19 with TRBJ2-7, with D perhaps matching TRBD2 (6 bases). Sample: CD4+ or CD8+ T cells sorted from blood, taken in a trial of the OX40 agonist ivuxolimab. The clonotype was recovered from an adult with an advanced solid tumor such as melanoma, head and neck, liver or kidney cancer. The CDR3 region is CATRGNPSYEQYF. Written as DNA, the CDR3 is TGTGCCACCCGGGGGAATCCCTCCTACGAGCAGTACTTC. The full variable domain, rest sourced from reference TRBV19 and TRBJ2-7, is DGGITQSPKYLFRKEGQNVTLSCEQNLNHDAMYWYRQDPGQGLRLIYYSQIVNDFQKGDIAEGYSVSREKKESFPLTVTSAQKNPTAFYLCATRGNPSYEQYFGPGTRLTVT.